The 4 T cell receptor beta chains below come from one sample, sequenced in a study of T cell changes during pregnancy in multiple sclerosis. The method was immunoSEQ multiplex PCR; TCRdb's version includes in-frame clones alone and lacks a portion of them. The sample shows approximately 59,000 clones, around 91% of them seen only once. Material: peripheral blood, obtained in the third trimester of pregnancy. The origin of the receptors is a female donor in good health, enrolled as a control in a pregnancy study.

The chain joins TRBV20-1 to TRBJ2-5, with 9 bases aligning to TRBD1. CDR3 length: 11 residues. Germline lookup yields CDR1 DFQATT and CDR2 SNEGSKA (reference sequence). For the CDR3, the DNA is TGCACGACAGGGGGTCGGGAGACCCAGTACTTC. Translating gives CTTGGRETQYF.

The genes are TRBV5-1 and TRBJ1-6; no reliable D call. Germline values: CDR1 SGHRS, CDR2 YFSETQ. Between the trimmed V and J ends, which lost 0 bases and 7 bases, there was a span of 8 bases. This CDR3 has 14 amino acids. The CDR3 sequence is CASSLAGFNSPLHF. CDR3 DNA sequence: TGCGCCAGCAGCTTGGCAGGCTTCAATTCACCCCTCCACTTT. Variable domain in full (rest from reference TRBV5-1 and TRBJ1-6): KAGVTQTPRYLIKTRGQQVTLSCSPISGHRSVSWYQQTPGQGLQFLFEYFSETQRNKGNFPGRFSGRQFSNSRSEMNVSTLELGDSALYLCASSLAGFNSPLHFGNGTRLTVT.

This chain connects TRBV4-2 to TRBJ2-7, with 9 bases lining up with TRBD1. Germline-derived CDR1 and CDR2 are LGHNA and YNFKEQ. Germline trimming cut 5 bases from V and 4 bases from J; bases unmatched to any gene: 6. CDR3 length: 14 amino acids. CDR3: CASSTTGGSYEQYF. Here the CDR3 DNA reads TGTGCCAGCAGCACGACAGGGGGGTCGTACGAGCAGTACTTC.

The chain is built from TRBV2 and TRBJ1-1; D uncertain. The V gene lost 1 base and the J gene lost 7 bases, with 10 bases spanning the gap. This CDR3 region has 13 residues. Per the germline V gene, CDR1 is SNHLY and CDR2 is FYNNEI. DNA for the CDR3: TGTGCCAGCAGTGAAGAGAGGGCTGATGAAGCTTTCTTT. Its translation: CASSEERADEAFF.